This T cell receptor beta chain is from a study of ipilimumab plus nivolumab after autologous stem cell transplantation. Across the study: Median doses per patient: 4 or 5 ipilimumab, fewer than ten nivolumab.

Comments on this clone: Its cognate antigen is unknown.

The ends were cut back, 2 bases at V and 0 bases at J, with 11 bases in the middle. This CDR3 region has 16 residues. Germline V CDR1 and CDR2: KGHSH, LQKENI. General observations from the study: Authors suggest TCR repertoire, Treg phenotype and gut microbiota support further study.

Patients got ipilimumab 1 mg/kg beginning 14 to 28 days post-transplant. The repertoire was sequenced with immunoSEQ multiplex PCR; TCRdb's copy has only in-frame clones and lacks some. The repertoire includes approximately 10,000 clones, around four fifths of them detected once, and more than 7% sits in the top ten. This receptor was taken from a male donor with diffuse large B-cell lymphoma. The V gene is TRBV18, the J gene TRBJ1-5; D not certain. This specimen was PBMCs, taken in a trial of ipilimumab plus nivolumab as post-transplant consolidation. The CDR3 here is CASSPLRGDSNQPQHF. The DNA of the CDR3 is TGTGCCAGCTCACCATTGCGTGGGGATAGCAATCAGCCCCAGCATTTT.